Below, 12 T cell receptor beta chains from the same sample are listed, as sequenced in a study of molecular identifiers for immune sequencing clone quantification. TCRdb reanalysed the PCR reads using MiXCR and keeps one entry per CDR3 protein. Among 300,000 to 400,000 distinct CDR3 sequences listed, about a fifth were seen once. The sequencing input was naive CD8+ T cells from blood, with Jurkat cell RNA spiked in. The sample's subset: FACS-sorted CD8+CD4-CCR7+CD45RA+ naive T cells. The receptors shown here come from a human donor in good health. Some libraries in this study had Jurkat cell RNA spiked in.

This clonotype showed up just a few times. The rearrangement uses TRBV11-2 and TRBJ2-1, with TRBD2 identical over 7 bases. The V segment lost 1 base and the J segment 0 bases; nucleotides outside the gene matches: 3. Germline CDR1 SGHAT, CDR2 FQNNGV. CDR3 length: 16 residues. The CDR3 region has the DNA TGTGCCAGCAGCTTAGTACCGGGGGGCTCCTACAATGAGCAGTTCTTC. Protein product: CASSLVPGGSYNEQFF.

The chain combines TRBV13 with TRBJ2-7, with D possibly TRBD1 on 5 matching bases. The germline V gene encodes CDR1 PRHDT and CDR2 FYEKMQ (reference sequence). V gave up 5 bases and J gave up 13 bases, with 18 bases separating them. The CDR3 extends over 12 amino acids. The chain's CDR3 is CASSTLGAPAYF. In nucleotides, the CDR3 is TGTGCCAGCAGCACTTTAGGGGCTCCTGCTTACTTC. The full variable domain, with the rest looked up from reference TRBV13 and TRBJ2-7, is AAGVIQSPRHLIKEKRETATLKCYPIPRHDTVYWYQQGPGQDPQFLISFYEKMQSDKGSIPDRFSAQQFSDYHSELNMSSLELGDSALYFCASSTLGAPAYFGPGTRLTVT.

The sample holds many counts of this clonotype. The chain is built from TRBV5-1 and TRBJ2-5; D is unclear. The CDR3 has 14 residues. V was shortened by 0 bases and J by 2 bases, with 8 bases between the two germline ends. Looked up from germline, CDR1 is SGHRS and CDR2 is YFSETQ. CDR3 DNA: TGCGCCAGCAGCTTGGGCTACTTTCAAGAGACCCAGTACTTC. It codes for CASSLGYFQETQYF. The entire variable domain, with the rest obtained from reference TRBV5-1 and TRBJ2-5, is as follows: KAGVTQTPRYLIKTRGQQVTLSCSPISGHRSVSWYQQTPGQGLQFLFEYFSETQRNKGNFPGRFSGRQFSNSRSEMNVSTLELGDSALYLCASSLGYFQETQYFGPGTRLLVL.

This clonotype was seen only a few times. V is TRBV5-5 and J is TRBJ2-7, with 7 bases identical to TRBD1. With V trimmed by 2 bases and J by 4 bases, 6 bases remained unmatched. The CDR3 totals 14 residues. The germline V gene has CDR1 SGHKS and CDR2 YYEKEE (reference sequence). The CDR3 DNA reads TGTGCCAGCAGCTTCGCGACAGGGAATTACGAGCAGTACTTC. This gives the protein CASSFATGNYEQYF.

At least ten counts were recorded for this clonotype. This chain connects TRBV10-2 to TRBJ2-5; D possibly corresponds to TRBD2 (6 bases). V was pared by 10 bases and J by 1 base, with 13 bases between. This CDR3 spans 13 amino acids. Germline-derived CDR1 and CDR2 are WSHSY and SAAADI. CDR3: CATEAGTQETQYF. Here the CDR3 DNA reads TGCGCCACCGAGGCGGGGACCCAAGAGACCCAGTACTTC.

The sample holds many counts of this clonotype. The rearrangement joins TRBV28 to TRBJ2-3, with D unresolved. Germline CDR1 is MDHEN and CDR2 is SYDVKM. The CDR3 totals 15 residues. Trimming took 3 bases from V and 2 from J, leaving 12 bases between them. The CDR3 loop is CASSFYKINTDTQYF. DNA of the CDR3: TGTGCCAGCAGTTTCTATAAGATTAACACAGATACGCAGTATTTT.

This clonotype was picked up many times. This chain links TRBV25-1 with TRBJ2-7; D unclear. CDR1 MGHDK and CDR2 SYGVNS come from the germline V gene. V was pared by 8 bases and J by 6 bases, with 23 bases between. CDR3 length: 15 residues. In DNA, the CDR3 is TGTGCCAGCCCAGAGGTTCCCCGGCCATACCGCGAGCAGTACTTC. Translated, it gives CASPEVPRPYREQYF.

The DNA of the CDR3 is TGTGCCAGCAGCCAAGACGGGGCGGGAGGGCCCCCCTACGAGCAGTACTTC. It codes for CASSQDGAGGPPYEQYF. This chain connects TRBV4-2 to TRBJ2-7, with TRBD2 identical over 9 bases. CDR1 LGHNA and CDR2 YNFKEQ come from the germline V gene. The CDR3 contains 17 residues. J gave up 2 bases and V 0 bases, and 8 bases lay outside the gene matches.

Ten or more counts support this clonotype. This chain uses TRBV6-2 or TRBV6-3 with TRBJ1-1, with D hard to call. The CDR3 length is 13 residues. Germline CDR1 is MNHEY and CDR2 is SVGEGT. The ends were cut back, 6 bases at V and 4 bases at J, with 12 bases in the middle. The CDR3: CASSSTWSTEAFF. In DNA, the CDR3 is TGTGCCAGCAGCTCTACATGGAGCACTGAAGCTTTCTTT.

This clonotype has more than one count but fewer than ten. The chain links TRBV5-1 to TRBJ2-7; TRBD2 aligns across 10 bases. V lost 2 bases, J lost 3 bases, and 2 bases stayed unmatched. The germline V gene encodes CDR1 SGHRS and CDR2 YFSETQ. The CDR3 is 14 amino acids. The CDR3 is CASSFTSGVYEQYF. As DNA, the CDR3 is TGCGCCAGCAGCTTTACTAGCGGGGTCTACGAGCAGTACTTC.

This clonotype has a count of ten or more. The chain has TRBV9 and TRBJ2-7; a possible D gene is TRBD1 (5 bases). Trimming stripped 1 base from V and 3 bases from J, with 11 bases between. The CDR3 has 14 amino acids. CDR1 and CDR2 (germline): SGDLS, YYNGEE. The CDR3 DNA is TGTGCCAGCAGCGTATGGGGCACAAGCTACGAGCAGTACTTC. Encoded protein: CASSVWGTSYEQYF.

In its sample, this clonotype was seen many times. The rearrangement links TRBV15 to TRBJ2-3; weak D call: TRBD2 (5 bases). The germline gives CDR1 LNHNV, CDR2 YYDKDF (reference sequence). V was pared by 0 bases and J by 5 bases, with 12 bases between. This CDR3 contains 15 residues. CDR3 DNA sequence: TGTGCCACCAGCAGAGATCTGAGGGCGCGAGATACGCAGTATTTT. Its translation: CATSRDLRARDTQYF.